Detailed here is one TCR beta chain. This record comes from a study of blood T cell repertoires in COVID-19. Study context: Collection of acute and convalescent COVID-19 samples took place in the United States, Italy and Spain. PBMCs, B-cell-depleted T cells, or T cells provided the cDNA or gDNA that made up the material.

Original processing methods: Reference gene primer amplification gave estimated nucleated cell counts. The assay was immunoSEQ multiplex PCR, and TCRdb's table has in-frame clones only and misses some. The V and J calls and clone size are taken from that table; D and trimming were inferred from the DNA. Altogether roughly 180,000 clones are present, roughly 76% being singletons, with the ten largest covering roughly 11%. CDR1 SGHTA and CDR2 FQGTGA come from the germline V gene. The CDR3 spans 13 residues. V lost 5 bases to trimming and J lost 9 bases, with 14 bases between them. The rearrangement uses TRBV7-3 and TRBJ2-1; weak D call: TRBD2 (6 bases). Sequencing input: peripheral blood. This TCR came from a woman aged 35 to 49 with COVID-19, enrolled during active disease. In nucleotides, the CDR3 is TGTGCCAGCAGCAGAACCGTCGGGGGTGAGCAGTTCTTC. It codes for CASSRTVGGEQFF.